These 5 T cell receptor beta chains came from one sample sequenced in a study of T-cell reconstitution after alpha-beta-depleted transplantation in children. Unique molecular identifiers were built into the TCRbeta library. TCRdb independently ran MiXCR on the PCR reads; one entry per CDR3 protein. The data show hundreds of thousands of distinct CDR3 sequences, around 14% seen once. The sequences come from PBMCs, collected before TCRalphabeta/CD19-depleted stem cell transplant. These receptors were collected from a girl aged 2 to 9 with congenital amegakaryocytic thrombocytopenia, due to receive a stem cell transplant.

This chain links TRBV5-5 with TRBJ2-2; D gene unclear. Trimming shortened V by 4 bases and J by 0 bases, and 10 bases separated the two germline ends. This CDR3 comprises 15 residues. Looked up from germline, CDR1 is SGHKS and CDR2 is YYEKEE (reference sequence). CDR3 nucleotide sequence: TGTGCCAGCAGCGTCGGACCCTCGAACACCGGGGAGCTGTTTTTT. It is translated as CASSVGPSNTGELFF.

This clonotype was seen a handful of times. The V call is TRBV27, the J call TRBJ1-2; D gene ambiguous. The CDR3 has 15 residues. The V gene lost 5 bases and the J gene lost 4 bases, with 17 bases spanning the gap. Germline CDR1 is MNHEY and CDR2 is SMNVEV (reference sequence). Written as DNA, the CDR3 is TGTGCCAGCAGTCCCCTTCCCGGGCCTAGCTATGGCTACACCTTC. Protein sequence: CASSPLPGPSYGYTF.

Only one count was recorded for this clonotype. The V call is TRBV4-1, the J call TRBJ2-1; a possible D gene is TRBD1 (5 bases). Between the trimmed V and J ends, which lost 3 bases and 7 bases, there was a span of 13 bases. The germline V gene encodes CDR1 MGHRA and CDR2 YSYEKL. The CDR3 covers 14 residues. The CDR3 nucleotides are TGCGCCAGCAGCCAGCTCAGGGCGGAGAATGAGCAGTTCTTC. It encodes CASSQLRAENEQFF.

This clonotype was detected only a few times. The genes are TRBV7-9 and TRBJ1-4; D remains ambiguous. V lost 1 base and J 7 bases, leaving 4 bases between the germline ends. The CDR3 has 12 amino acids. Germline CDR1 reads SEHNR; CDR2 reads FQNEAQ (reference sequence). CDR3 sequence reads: CASSLDCEKLFF. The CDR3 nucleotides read TGTGCCAGCAGCTTAGATTGTGAAAAACTGTTTTTT. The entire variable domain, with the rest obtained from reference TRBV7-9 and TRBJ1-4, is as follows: DTGVSQNPRHKITKRGQNVTFRCDPISEHNRLYWYRQTLGQGPEFLTYFQNEAQLEKSRLLSDRFSAERPKGSFSTLEIQRTEQGDSAMYLCASSLDCEKLFFGSGTQLSVL.

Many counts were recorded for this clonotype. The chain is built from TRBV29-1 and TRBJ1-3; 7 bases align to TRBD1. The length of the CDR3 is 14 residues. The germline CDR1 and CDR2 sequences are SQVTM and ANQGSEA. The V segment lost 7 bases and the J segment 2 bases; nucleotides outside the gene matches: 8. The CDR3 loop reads CSGVDRTAGNTIYF. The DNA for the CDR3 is TGCAGCGGGGTGGACAGGACAGCTGGAAACACCATATATTTT.